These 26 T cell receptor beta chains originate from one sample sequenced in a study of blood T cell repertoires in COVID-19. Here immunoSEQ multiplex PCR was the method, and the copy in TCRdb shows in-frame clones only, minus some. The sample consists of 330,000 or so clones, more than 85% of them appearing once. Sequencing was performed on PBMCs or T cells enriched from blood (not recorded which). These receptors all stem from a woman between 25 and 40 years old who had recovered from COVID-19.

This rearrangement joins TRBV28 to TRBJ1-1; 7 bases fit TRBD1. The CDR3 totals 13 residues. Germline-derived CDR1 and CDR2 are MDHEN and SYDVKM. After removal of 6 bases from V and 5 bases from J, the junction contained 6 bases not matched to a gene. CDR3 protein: CASSSQGVTEAFF. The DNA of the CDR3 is TGTGCCAGCAGCAGCCAGGGGGTGACTGAAGCTTTCTTT.

The chain's CDR3 is CASSVSGGGVGEQFF. DNA for the CDR3: TGTGCCAGCAGCGTTAGCGGGGGAGGAGTCGGTGAGCAGTTCTTC. The V and J genes are TRBV7-8 and TRBJ2-1; TRBD2 aligns across 9 bases. The V segment lost 5 bases and the J segment 9 bases; nucleotides outside the gene matches: 11. Germline V gene lookup returns CDR1 SGHVS and CDR2 FQNEAQ. The CDR3 runs 15 residues. Full variable domain (outside the CDR3, taken from reference TRBV7-8 and TRBJ2-1): GAGVSQSPRYKVAKRGQDVALRCDPISGHVSLFWYQQALGQGPEFLTYFQNEAQLDKSGLPSDRFFAERPEGSVSTLKIQRTQQEDSAVYLCASSVSGGGVGEQFFGPGTRLTVL.

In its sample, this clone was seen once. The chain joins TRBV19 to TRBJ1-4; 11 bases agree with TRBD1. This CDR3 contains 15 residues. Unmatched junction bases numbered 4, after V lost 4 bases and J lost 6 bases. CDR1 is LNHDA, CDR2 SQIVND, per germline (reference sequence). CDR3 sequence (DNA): TGTGCCAGTAGTACCAAGGGACAGGGGGATGAAAAACTGTTTTTT. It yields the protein CASSTKGQGDEKLFF.

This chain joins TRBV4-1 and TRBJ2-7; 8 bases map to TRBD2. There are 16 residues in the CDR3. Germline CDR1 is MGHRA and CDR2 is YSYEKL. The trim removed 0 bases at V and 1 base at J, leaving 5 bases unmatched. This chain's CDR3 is CASSQEVAGRSYEQYF. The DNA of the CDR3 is TGCGCCAGCAGCCAAGAAGTAGCGGGGAGGTCCTACGAGCAGTACTTC.

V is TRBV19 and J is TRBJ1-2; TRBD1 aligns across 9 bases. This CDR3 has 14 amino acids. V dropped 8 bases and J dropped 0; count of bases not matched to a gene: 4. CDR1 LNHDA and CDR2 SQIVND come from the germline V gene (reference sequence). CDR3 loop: CASSQGATNYGYTF. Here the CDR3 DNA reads TGTGCCAGTTCACAGGGGGCAACTAACTATGGCTACACCTTC.

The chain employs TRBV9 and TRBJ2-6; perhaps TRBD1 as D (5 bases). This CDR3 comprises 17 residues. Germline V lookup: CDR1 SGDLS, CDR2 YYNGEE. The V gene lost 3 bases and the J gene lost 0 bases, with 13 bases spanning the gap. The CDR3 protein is CASSDDRNLSGANVLTF. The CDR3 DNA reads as TGTGCCAGCAGCGATGACAGAAACCTCTCTGGGGCCAACGTCCTGACTTTC.

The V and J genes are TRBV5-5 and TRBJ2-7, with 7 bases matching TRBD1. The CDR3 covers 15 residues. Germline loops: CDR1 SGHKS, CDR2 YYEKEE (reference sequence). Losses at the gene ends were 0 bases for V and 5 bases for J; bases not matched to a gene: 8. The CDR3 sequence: CASSLGVTGIDEQYF. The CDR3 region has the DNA TGTGCCAGCAGCTTGGGCGTGACAGGGATCGACGAGCAGTACTTC.

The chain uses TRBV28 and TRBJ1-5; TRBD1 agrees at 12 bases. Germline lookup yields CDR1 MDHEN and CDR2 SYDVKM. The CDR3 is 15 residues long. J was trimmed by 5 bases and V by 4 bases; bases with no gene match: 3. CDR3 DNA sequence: TGTGCCAGCAGTTACGGGACAGGGGGCTATCAGCCCCAGCATTTT. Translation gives CASSYGTGGYQPQHF. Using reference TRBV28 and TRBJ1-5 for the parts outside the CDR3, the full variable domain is DVKVTQSSRYLVKRTGEKVFLECVQDMDHENMFWYRQDPGLGLRLIYFSYDVKMKEKGDIPEGYSVSREKKERFSLILESASTNQTSMYLCASSYGTGGYQPQHFGDGTRLSIL.

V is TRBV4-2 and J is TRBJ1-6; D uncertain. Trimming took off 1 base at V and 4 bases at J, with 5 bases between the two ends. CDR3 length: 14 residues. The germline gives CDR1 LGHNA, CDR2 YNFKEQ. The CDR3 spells CASSQVQYNSPLHF. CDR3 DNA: TGTGCCAGCAGCCAAGTACAGTATAATTCACCCCTCCACTTT.

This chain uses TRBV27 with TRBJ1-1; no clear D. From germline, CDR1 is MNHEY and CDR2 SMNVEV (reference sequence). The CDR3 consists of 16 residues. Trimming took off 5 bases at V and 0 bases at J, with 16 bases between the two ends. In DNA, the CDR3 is TGTGCCAGCAGTAGTGAGATGGGCAGGCTGAACACTGAAGCTTTCTTT. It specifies CASSSEMGRLNTEAFF.

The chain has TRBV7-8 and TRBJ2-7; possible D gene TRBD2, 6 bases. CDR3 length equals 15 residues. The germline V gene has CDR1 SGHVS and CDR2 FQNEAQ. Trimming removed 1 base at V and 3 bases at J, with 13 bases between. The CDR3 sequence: CASSLVGGSGYEQYF. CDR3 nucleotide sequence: TGTGCCAGCAGCTTAGTTGGAGGGAGCGGCTACGAGCAGTACTTC.

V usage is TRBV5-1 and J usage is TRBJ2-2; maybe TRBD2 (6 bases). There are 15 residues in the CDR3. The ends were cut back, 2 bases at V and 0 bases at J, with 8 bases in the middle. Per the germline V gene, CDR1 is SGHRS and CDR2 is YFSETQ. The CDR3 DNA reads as TGCGCCAGCAGCTTCACGGGGGCGAACACCGGGGAGCTGTTTTTT. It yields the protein CASSFTGANTGELFF.

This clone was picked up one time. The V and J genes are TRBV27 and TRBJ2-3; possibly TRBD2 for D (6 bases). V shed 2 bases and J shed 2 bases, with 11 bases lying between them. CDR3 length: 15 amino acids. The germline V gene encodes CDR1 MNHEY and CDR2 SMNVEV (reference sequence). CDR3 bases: TGTGCCAGCAGTTTAGGAGGGCGGATCACAGATACGCAGTATTTT. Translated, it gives CASSLGGRITDTQYF.

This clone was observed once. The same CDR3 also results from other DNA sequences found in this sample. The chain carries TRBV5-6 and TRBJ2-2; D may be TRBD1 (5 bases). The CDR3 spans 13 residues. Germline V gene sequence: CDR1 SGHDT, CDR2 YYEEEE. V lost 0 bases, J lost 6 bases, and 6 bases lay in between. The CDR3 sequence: CASSLGGPGELFF. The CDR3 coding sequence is TGTGCCAGCAGCTTGGGGGGCCCCGGGGAGCTGTTTTTT.

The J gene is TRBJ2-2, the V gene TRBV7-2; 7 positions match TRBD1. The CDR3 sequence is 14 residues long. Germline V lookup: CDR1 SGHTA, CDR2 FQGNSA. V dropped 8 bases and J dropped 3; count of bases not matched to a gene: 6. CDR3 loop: CASGRQGDTGELFF. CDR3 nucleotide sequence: TGTGCCAGCGGAAGACAGGGAGACACCGGGGAGCTGTTTTTT.

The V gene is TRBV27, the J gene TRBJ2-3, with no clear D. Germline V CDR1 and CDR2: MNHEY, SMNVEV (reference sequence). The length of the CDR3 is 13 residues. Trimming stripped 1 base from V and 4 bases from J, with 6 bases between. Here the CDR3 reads CASSLFAADTQYF. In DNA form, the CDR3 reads TGTGCCAGCAGTTTATTCGCGGCAGATACGCAGTATTTT.

CDR3 in amino acids: CATSTGINTGELFF. The CDR3 DNA sequence: TGTGCCACCTCCACAGGGATAAACACCGGGGAGCTGTTTTTT. The genes are TRBV10-3 and TRBJ2-2; a weak D match, TRBD1 (6 bases). CDR1 ENHRY and CDR2 SYGVKD come from the germline V gene. Between the trimmed V and J ends, which lost 10 bases and 2 bases, there was a span of 14 bases. This CDR3 region has 14 residues.

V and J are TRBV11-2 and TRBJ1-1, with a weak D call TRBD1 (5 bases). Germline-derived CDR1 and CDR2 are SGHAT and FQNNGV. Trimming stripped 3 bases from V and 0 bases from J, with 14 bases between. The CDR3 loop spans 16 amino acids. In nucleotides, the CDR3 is TGTGCCAGCAGCTTGAACAGGCTTCATATGAACACTGAAGCTTTCTTT. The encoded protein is CASSLNRLHMNTEAFF. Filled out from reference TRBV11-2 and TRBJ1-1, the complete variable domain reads EAGVAQSPRYKIIEKRQSVAFWCNPISGHATLYWYQQILGQGPKLLIQFQNNGVVDDSQLPKDRFSAERLKGVDSTLKIQPAKLEDSAVYLCASSLNRLHMNTEAFFGQGTRLTVV.

CDR3 residues: CASSALGGFNQPQHF. As DNA, the CDR3 is TGTGCCAGCAGCGCCCTCGGGGGGTTCAATCAGCCCCAGCATTTT. The chain carries TRBV9 and TRBJ1-5, with a weak D call TRBD1 (5 bases). CDR3 length equals 15 residues. Trimming removed 3 bases at V and 3 bases at J, with 13 bases between. Germline-derived CDR1 and CDR2 are SGDLS and YYNGEE.

The CDR3 protein is CASSLDLTGLATNEQFF. In DNA, the CDR3 is TGTGCCAGCAGCTTAGATCTAACTGGACTAGCCACAAATGAGCAGTTCTTC. The V call is TRBV11-3, the J call TRBJ2-1; 8 bases map to TRBD2. Germline CDR1 SGHNT, CDR2 YENEEA. The J segment lost 7 bases and the V segment lost 0 bases, leaving 11 bases of the junction unmatched. The CDR3 has 17 residues.

This CDR3 is CASSRTGTGGPYEQYF. For the CDR3, the DNA is TGTGCCAGCAGCCGAACCGGGACAGGGGGCCCCTACGAGCAGTACTTC. The chain couples TRBV3-1 (or the pseudogene TRBV3-2) to TRBJ2-7; TRBD1 aligns across 12 bases. The CDR3 length is 16 residues. Germline-derived CDR1 and CDR2 are LGHDT and YNNKEL (reference sequence). J gave up 2 bases and V 4 bases, and 6 bases lay outside the gene matches.

For the CDR3, the DNA is TGTGCCAGCAACCTTGGGACTAGGGTGGATGAGCAGTTCTTC. It specifies CASNLGTRVDEQFF. J is TRBJ2-1 and V is TRBV7-9, with 8 bases fitting TRBD2. Germline lookup yields CDR1 SEHNR and CDR2 FQNEAQ (reference sequence). The junction had 10 bases not matched to a gene; V was cut back by 7 bases and J by 8 bases. This CDR3 comprises 14 residues.

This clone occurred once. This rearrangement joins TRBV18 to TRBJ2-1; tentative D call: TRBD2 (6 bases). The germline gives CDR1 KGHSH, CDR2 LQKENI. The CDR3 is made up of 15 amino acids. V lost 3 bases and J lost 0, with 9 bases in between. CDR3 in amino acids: CASSPRDGSYNEQFF. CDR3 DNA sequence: TGTGCCAGCTCACCGCGGGACGGCTCCTACAATGAGCAGTTCTTC.

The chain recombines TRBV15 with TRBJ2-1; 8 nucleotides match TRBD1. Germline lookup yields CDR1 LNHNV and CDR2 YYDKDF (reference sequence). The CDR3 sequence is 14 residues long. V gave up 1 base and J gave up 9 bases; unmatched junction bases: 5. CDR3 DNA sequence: TGTGCCACCAGCAGAGGGGACAGGTCCTTTGAGCAGTTCTTC. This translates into CATSRGDRSFEQFF. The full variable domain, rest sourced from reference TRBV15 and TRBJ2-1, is DAMVIQNPRYQVTQFGKPVTLSCSQTLNHNVMYWYQQKSSQAPKLLFHYYDKDFNNEADTPDNFQSRRPNTSFCFLDIRSPGLGDTAMYLCATSRGDRSFEQFFGPGTRLTVL.

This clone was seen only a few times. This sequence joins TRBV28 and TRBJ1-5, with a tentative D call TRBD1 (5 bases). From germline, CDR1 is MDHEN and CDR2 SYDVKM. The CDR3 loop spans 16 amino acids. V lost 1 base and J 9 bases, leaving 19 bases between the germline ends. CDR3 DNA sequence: TGTGCCAGCAGTTTATCGGGGTGGCAGGGCGGGGGGCCCCAGCATTTT. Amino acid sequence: CASSLSGWQGGGPQHF.

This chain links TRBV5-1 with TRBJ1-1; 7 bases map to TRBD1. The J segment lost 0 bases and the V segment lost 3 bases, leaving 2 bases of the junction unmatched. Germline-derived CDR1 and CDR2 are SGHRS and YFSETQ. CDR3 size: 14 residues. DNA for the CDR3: TGCGCCAGCAGCTGGGGACAGATGAACACTGAAGCTTTCTTT. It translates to CASSWGQMNTEAFF.